These 9 T cell receptor beta chains came from one sample sequenced in a study of T cell repertoires in cytomegalovirus infection. From the reads, TCRdb called clonotypes with MiXCR, one entry per CDR3 protein. The sample has 290,000 or so distinct CDR3 sequences, about 9.1% seen once. The source material was PBMCs. These receptors originate from a human donor in good health (CMV status not recorded). Some clones in this sample may be carry-over from other donors' samples.

This clonotype showed up many times. V usage is TRBV28 and J usage is TRBJ1-2; D is unclear. V was cut by 7 bases and J by 7 bases, with 19 bases left in between. The CDR3 consists of 14 residues. Per the germline V gene, CDR1 is MDHEN and CDR2 is SYDVKM. The CDR3 region is CASKIDTRSGGYTF. In nucleotides, the CDR3 is TGTGCCAGCAAAATCGACACCCGAAGTGGTGGCTACACCTTC.

The rearrangement joins TRBV20-1 to TRBJ1-1, with D unresolved. The CDR3 length is 13 residues. V shed 8 bases and J shed 9 bases, with 22 bases lying between them. Per germline, CDR1 DFQATT and CDR2 SNEGSKA (reference sequence). The CDR3 sequence: CSRVLDRFGKAFF. As DNA, the CDR3 is TGCAGTAGAGTATTGGACCGGTTCGGGAAAGCTTTCTTT.

This clonotype showed up just a few times. The chain recombines TRBV20-1 with TRBJ2-7, with 12 bases lining up with TRBD2. Germline V CDR1 and CDR2: DFQATT, SNEGSKA (reference sequence). The CDR3 runs to 15 residues. J lost 0 bases, V lost 5 bases, and 5 bases had no gene match. This chain's CDR3 is CSARRLAGVSYEQYF. The CDR3 DNA reads as TGCAGTGCTCGGCGACTAGCGGGAGTCTCCTACGAGCAGTACTTC.

This clonotype was found many times. The chain couples TRBV20-1 to TRBJ1-6, with TRBD1 matching 12 bases. This CDR3 spans 15 amino acids. CDR1 DFQATT and CDR2 SNEGSKA come from the germline V gene (reference sequence). With 3 bases clipped from V and 8 bases from J, the junction kept 5 bases outside the gene matches. Here the CDR3 DNA reads TGCAGTGCTAGTCCCGGGACAGGGGGCGATTCACCCCTCCACTTT. This codes for CSASPGTGGDSPLHF.

This clonotype occurred many times. The chain has TRBV28 and TRBJ2-3, with D possibly TRBD1 on 5 matching bases. Germline assignment: CDR1 MDHEN and CDR2 SYDVKM. V was clipped by 10 bases and J by 6 bases, with 14 bases between them. The CDR3 has 12 residues. CDR3 nucleotides: TGTGCCACCGGCTGGGGCTTTGATACGCAGTATTTT. This gives the protein CATGWGFDTQYF. The complete variable domain, with remaining parts taken from reference TRBV28 and TRBJ2-3, reads DVKVTQSSRYLVKRTGEKVFLECVQDMDHENMFWYRQDPGLGLRLIYFSYDVKMKEKGDIPEGYSVSREKKERFSLILESASTNQTSMYLCATGWGFDTQYFGPGTRLTVL.

This clonotype was picked up many times. The V gene is TRBV28, the J gene TRBJ2-3; weak D call: TRBD2 (6 bases). Germline V gene lookup returns CDR1 MDHEN and CDR2 SYDVKM. The CDR3 length is 15 residues. Trimming stripped 4 bases from V and 4 bases from J, with 15 bases between. The CDR3 spells CASSSPGVGPDTQYF. CDR3 sequence (DNA): TGTGCCAGCAGTTCCCCGGGGGTTGGGCCAGATACGCAGTATTTT.

The CDR3 DNA sequence: TGTGCCAGCACGACAGGGCTGAACAATGAGCAGTTCTTC. Protein: CASTTGLNNEQFF. The V call is TRBV6-1, the J call TRBJ2-1; 7 bases match TRBD1. J gave up 5 bases and V 7 bases, and 5 bases lay outside the gene matches. The length of the CDR3 is 13 residues. The V gene's germline CDR1 is MNHNS and CDR2 SASEGT.

This clonotype has more than one count but fewer than ten. This chain uses TRBV29-1 with TRBJ2-3; the D gene is possibly TRBD2 (6 bases). The CDR3 consists of 12 residues. The germline V gene encodes CDR1 SQVTM and CDR2 ANQGSEA. Trimming left V 0 bases short and J 6 bases short, with 7 bases between. The CDR3: CSVEDGGDTQYF. The CDR3 DNA follows: TGCAGCGTTGAAGACGGAGGGGATACGCAGTATTTT.

The chain employs TRBV28 and TRBJ2-7; a weak D match, TRBD2 (6 bases). V lost 3 bases and J lost 5, with 26 bases in between. The CDR3 is made up of 18 amino acids. The germline CDR1 and CDR2 sequences are MDHEN and SYDVKM. This CDR3 reads CASSFSIGTSSDPNEQYV. The CDR3 DNA follows: TGTGCCAGCAGTTTTTCTATCGGAACTAGCTCCGATCCCAACGAGCAGTACGTC.